The 20 T cell receptor beta chains reported below all come from one sample, sequenced in a study of identical twins. TCRdb analysed the 5' RACE reads with MiXCR anew, one entry per CDR3 protein. The table records roughly 200,000 distinct CDR3 sequences, more than 15% of them present only once. The sample was also linked to a second study, of T cells expressing NK-cell markers.

Sequenced: CD8+ T cells sorted from blood. These TCRs come from a woman aged 18 to 35 in good health.

The count of this clonotype is one. The rearrangement joins TRBV7-9 to TRBJ2-3, with D tentatively TRBD1 or TRBD2 (5 bases each). This CDR3 comprises 13 residues. In germline, CDR1 is SEHNR, CDR2 FQNEAQ (reference sequence). V was cut by 11 bases and J by 0 bases, with 12 bases left in between. The CDR3 spells CAAGRGSTDTQYF. The CDR3 DNA is TGTGCCGCAGGGCGCGGGAGCACAGATACGCAGTATTTT.

This clonotype was seen a few times. This chain links TRBV12-3 or TRBV12-4 with TRBJ2-5, with TRBD1 matching 9 bases. V lost 4 bases, J lost 5 bases, and 2 bases stayed unmatched. This CDR3 has 13 amino acids. The CDR3 sequence: CASSYRGPETQYF. In nucleotides, the CDR3 is TGTGCCAGCAGTTACAGGGGGCCGGAGACCCAGTACTTC.

This clonotype has only a few counts. CDR3 amino acids: CASSEGTGGTEAFF. Here the CDR3 DNA reads TGCGCCAGCAGCGAAGGGACAGGGGGGACTGAAGCTTTCTTT. The chain has TRBV5-1 and TRBJ1-1, with 11 positions matching TRBD1. Germline loops: CDR1 SGHRS, CDR2 YFSETQ. CDR3 length: 14 amino acids. Trimming cost V 4 bases and J 5 bases; bases outside gene matches: 4.

This clonotype was counted between two and nine times. This chain uses TRBV11-1 with TRBJ2-3; D is undetermined. CDR3 length: 19 amino acids. Trimming removed 4 bases at V and 0 bases at J, with 23 bases between. In germline, CDR1 is SGHAT, CDR2 FQDESV (reference sequence). CDR3 region: CASSSDPTHPSPSTDTQYF. In DNA, the CDR3 is TGTGCCAGCAGCTCGGACCCGACGCACCCGTCCCCTAGCACAGATACGCAGTATTTT.

The chain carries TRBV20-1 and TRBJ1-1, with D perhaps TRBD1 (6 bases). The CDR3 is made up of 16 amino acids. CDR1 DFQATT and CDR2 SNEGSKA come from the germline V gene (reference sequence). The ends were cut back, 0 bases at V and 1 base at J, with 15 bases in the middle. This chain's CDR3 is CSARDKQGTWNTEAFF. DNA for the CDR3: TGCAGTGCTAGAGATAAACAGGGAACTTGGAACACTGAAGCTTTCTTT.

The chain has TRBV10-3 and TRBJ2-5, with D perhaps matching TRBD2 (5 bases). CDR1 and CDR2 from the germline V gene are ENHRY and SYGVKD. Trimming took 11 bases from V and 4 from J, leaving 11 bases between them. The CDR3 sequence is 11 residues long. CDR3 DNA: TGTGCCCCACGCGGGCCAGAGACCCAGTACTTC. This sequence encodes CAPRGPETQYF.

This sequence joins TRBV9 and TRBJ1-2, with D possibly being TRBD1 (5 bases). The germline V gene encodes CDR1 SGDLS and CDR2 YYNGEE. The ends were cut back, 0 bases at V and 8 bases at J, with 20 bases in the middle. The CDR3 has 16 residues. CDR3 region: CASSVGFRGGTEGYTF. DNA for the CDR3: TGTGCCAGCAGCGTAGGATTCCGAGGAGGGACGGAGGGCTACACCTTC. The variable domain in full, with the rest retrieved from reference TRBV9 and TRBJ1-2, is DSGVTQTPKHLITATGQRVTLRCSPRSGDLSVYWYQQSLDQGLQFLIQYYNGEERAKGNILERFSAQQFPDLHSELNLSSLELGDSALYFCASSVGFRGGTEGYTFGSGTRLTVV.

The V call is TRBV20-1, the J call TRBJ2-7; D is uncertain. Germline lookup yields CDR1 DFQATT and CDR2 SNEGSKA (reference sequence). The V end was cut by 3 bases, the J end by 4 bases, with 7 bases between. The CDR3 runs to 11 residues. The CDR3: CSASKVYEQYF. The CDR3 coding sequence is TGCAGTGCTAGCAAGGTGTACGAGCAGTACTTC.

This clonotype came up a few times. The chain joins TRBV29-1 to TRBJ1-2; the D is unclear. Germline assignment: CDR1 SQVTM and CDR2 ANQGSEA. There are 15 residues in the CDR3. Trimming removed 4 bases at V and 0 bases at J, with 15 bases between. CDR3 coding DNA: TGCAGCGTTGGCTTTCTTGGCCAAGCTAACTATGGCTACACCTTC. It codes for CSVGFLGQANYGYTF.

The rearrangement uses TRBV7-9 and TRBJ2-3; 7 bases align to TRBD2. Germline assignment: CDR1 SEHNR and CDR2 FQNEAQ (reference sequence). The CDR3 totals 15 residues. V shed 5 bases and J 4 bases; nucleotides not matched to a gene: 9. The CDR3 DNA sequence: TGTGCCAGCAGCCTAGACTGGGGGGGATCAGATACGCAGTATTTT. Amino acid sequence: CASSLDWGGSDTQYF.

V gene TRBV27 combines with J gene TRBJ2-2; D gene uncertain. The CDR3 length is 13 residues. The V end was cut by 5 bases, the J end by 7 bases, with 11 bases between. The V gene's germline CDR1 is MNHEY and CDR2 SMNVEV (reference sequence). DNA for the CDR3: TGTGCCAGCAGTCTACTCCTTAGCGGGGAGCTGTTTTTT. Its translation: CASSLLLSGELFF.

A remark on this clonotype: A read error may account for a junction end that differs from germline. The chain carries TRBV7-7 and TRBJ2-7, with D possibly being TRBD1 or TRBD2 (6 bases each). The germline CDR1 and CDR2 sequences are SSHAT and FNYEAQ (reference sequence). The CDR3 has 13 amino acids. CDR3 nucleotide sequence: TGTGCTAGCAGCTTAGGGGGGTCGTCTAAGCAGTACTTC. Translation gives CASSLGGSSKQYF.

The chain employs TRBV10-2 and TRBJ2-2, with D perhaps matching TRBD1 (6 bases). CDR1 and CDR2 (germline): WSHSY, SAAADI. V lost 1 base, J lost 14 bases, and 11 bases lay in between. The CDR3 runs to 12 residues. The CDR3 protein is CASSELDRTLFF. The CDR3 coding sequence is TGCGCCAGCAGTGAGTTAGACAGGACACTGTTTTTT.

This clonotype showed up just a few times. The V and J genes are TRBV20-1 and TRBJ2-5; D is unresolved. Deletions cut 5 bases from V and 5 bases from J, with 15 bases between. This CDR3 is built from 13 residues. Germline V gene lookup returns CDR1 DFQATT and CDR2 SNEGSKA (reference sequence). The CDR3: CSAFFGPPETQYF. The CDR3 DNA is TGCAGTGCTTTTTTCGGACCCCCGGAGACCCAGTACTTC.

V gene TRBV12-3 or TRBV12-4 combines with J gene TRBJ2-1; TRBD1 or TRBD2 may be the D gene (6 bases each). Trimming stripped 10 bases from V and 3 bases from J, with 16 bases between. The CDR3 is 14 residues long. This CDR3 reads CATVGGLVYNEQFF. The CDR3 DNA follows: TGTGCCACGGTGGGGGGCCTCGTCTACAATGAGCAGTTCTTC.

DNA of the CDR3: TGTGCCAGCAACACCGGGGGAAGCTATGGCTACACCTTC. It translates to CASNTGGSYGYTF. This chain links TRBV9 with TRBJ1-2; perhaps TRBD1 as D (5 bases). The CDR3 is made up of 13 amino acids. The V gene's germline CDR1 is SGDLS and CDR2 YYNGEE. The V gene lost 6 bases and the J gene lost 4 bases, with 13 bases spanning the gap.

This clonotype was seen only a few times. J is TRBJ2-7 and V is TRBV20-1; unclear D gene. Trimming shortened V by 4 bases and J by 3 bases, and 13 bases separated the two germline ends. CDR1 and CDR2 (germline): DFQATT, SNEGSKA (reference sequence). This CDR3 comprises 13 residues. In nucleotides, the CDR3 is TGCAGTGCTAACCAAGACACCTTCTACGAGCAGTACTTC. It yields the protein CSANQDTFYEQYF.

The chain carries TRBV5-1 and TRBJ2-7; TRBD2 matches 7 bases. In germline, CDR1 is SGHRS, CDR2 YFSETQ. V trimming: 0 bases; J trimming: 5 bases; junction bases outside the gene matches: 5. The CDR3 has 14 residues. The CDR3 spells CASSLAAGADEQYF. The CDR3 coding sequence is TGCGCCAGCAGCTTGGCCGCGGGAGCAGACGAGCAGTACTTC.

This clonotype was counted only a few times. The chain has TRBV12-3 or TRBV12-4 and TRBJ2-7; D unclear. The CDR3 totals 11 residues. Deletions cut 3 bases from V and 6 bases from J, with 6 bases between. The CDR3 spells CASSFGSEQYF. CDR3 bases: TGTGCCAGCAGTTTTGGCTCCGAGCAGTACTTC.

This chain uses TRBV7-8 with TRBJ2-7; 9 nucleotides align to TRBD2. The length of the CDR3 is 14 residues. Germline V CDR1 and CDR2: SGHVS, FQNEAQ. The ends lost 3 bases at V and 5 bases at J; junction bases unmatched: 5. As DNA, the CDR3 is TGTGCCAGCAGCTTTAAGCGGGAGGAGGACGAGCAGTACTTC. Translating it yields CASSFKREEDEQYF.